This entry describes one T cell receptor (beta chain). The antigen remains undetermined. CD3+CD4+ and CD3+CD8+ cells were FACS-sorted from thawed unstimulated PBMCs. Produced via immunoSEQ multiplex PCR; TCRdb's table is partial and in-frame only. Here the sample spans 53,000 or so clones, approximately 84% being singletons. These data come from a study of T cell clones after liver transplantation. Study-wide findings and caveats: In 5 of 8 subjects, circulating graft-donor-reactive CD4 TCRbeta sequences fell significantly after transplant. In a couple of subjects, few donor cells limited the measurable donor-reactive repertoire. Compared with third party-reactive sequences, donor-reactive ones declined more, independent of withdrawal success.

The CDR3 has 15 residues. Germline assignment: CDR1 SGHTA and CDR2 FQGNSA. Trimming left V 5 bases short and J 1 base short, with 12 bases between. Sample: CD4+ T cells from blood, taken before liver transplant. The sequence was obtained from a human donor who received a liver transplant. The chain uses TRBV7-2 and TRBJ1-5; weak D call: TRBD1 (5 bases). The CDR3 DNA reads as TGTGCCAGCAGCAGATCGGGGCAGAGCAATCAGCCCCAGCATTTT. Amino acid sequence: CASSRSGQSNQPQHF.